The present TCR beta chain was sequenced within a study of cytomegalovirus exposure and HLA in healthy donors. About the research overall: Most donors, 70% to 85% of 398 genotyped, fell in the Caucasian-associated ancestry cluster. Study observations and caveats: Several of the most significant clusters were apparently associated with common viral pathogens in a later analysis. Investigators reported 164 TCR beta chains as tied to cytomegalovirus.

The primer mix had 60 Vbeta and 13 Jbeta primers. Generated by immunoSEQ multiplex PCR, the TCRdb table keeps only in-frame clones and is missing some. The sample holds nearly 110,000 clones, more than 75% seen once. The V and J ends lost 2 bases and 4 bases respectively, with 14 bases between them. In germline, CDR1 is GTSNPN, CDR2 SVGIG (reference sequence). The CDR3 is 15 amino acids. This clone was seen a handful of times. Antigen: not known. The clonotype comes from a man aged 30-40 years in good health and CMV-seropositive. The chain carries TRBV30 and TRBJ1-4; D possibly corresponds to TRBD1 (5 bases). The sequenced sample was PBMCs. The chain's CDR3 is CAWSRTEGLNEKLFF. The CDR3 DNA reads as TGTGCCTGGAGTCGGACCGAGGGACTTAATGAAAAACTGTTTTTT.